This T cell receptor beta chain is from a study of blood T cell repertoires in COVID-19. Study context: Sites in the United States, Italy and Spain provided acute and convalescent COVID-19 samples. PBMCs, B-cell-depleted T cells, or T cells provided the cDNA or gDNA that made up the material.

Using immunoSEQ multiplex PCR, the repertoire was profiled, and TCRdb retains in-frame clones only, with some absent. The sample holds about 220,000 clones; more than 65% are singletons and the top ten take 3.5% to 4%. The CDR3 loop spans 15 amino acids. The V gene lost 3 bases and the J gene lost 0 bases, with 11 bases spanning the gap. Germline lookup yields CDR1 LNHDA and CDR2 SQIVND (reference sequence). The receptor's source is a woman of 80 years or more with acute or convalescent COVID-19. The chain links TRBV19 to TRBJ1-2; D gene uncertain. The sequenced sample consisted of peripheral blood. CDR3 sequence (DNA): TGTGCCAGTAGTATCGGGGAGGCCCCTAACTATGGCTACACCTTC. Its translation: CASSIGEAPNYGYTF.